The 29 T cell receptor beta chains presented below share a single source sample, sequenced in a study of glioma-infiltrating T cells after dendritic cell vaccination. TCRdb keeps only in-frame clones here, not all; method: immunoSEQ multiplex PCR. The table shows 100,000 or so clones, with around 86% occurring only once. The sample in question was blood, obtained before dendritic cell vaccination. The receptors shown here come from a human donor with glioblastoma.

The chain employs TRBV2 and TRBJ1-1; TRBD1 matches at 8 bases. V dropped 6 bases and J dropped 5; count of bases not matched to a gene: 11. Germline V gene sequence: CDR1 SNHLY, CDR2 FYNNEI. The CDR3 spans 15 residues. CDR3 bases: TGTGCCAGCAGACTTCAGGGGGCGCAGGGTACTGAAGCTTTCTTT. Residues: CASRLQGAQGTEAFF.

The chain is built from TRBV4-3 and TRBJ2-4; 8 positions agree with TRBD2. Germline CDR1 and CDR2: LGHNA and YSLEER. This CDR3 region has 16 residues. V was pared by 0 bases and J by 7 bases, with 8 bases of the junction left unmatched. The CDR3 loop is CASSQEVGGGGNIQYF. The CDR3 DNA is TGCGCCAGCAGCCAAGAGGTCGGGGGGGGCGGGAACATTCAGTACTTC.

Only a few counts were recorded for this clone. The gene calls are TRBV19 and TRBJ2-1, with 13 bases aligning to TRBD2. This CDR3 is built from 15 residues. Germline CDR1 reads LNHDA; CDR2 reads SQIVND (reference sequence). Unmatched junction bases numbered 4, after V lost 5 bases and J lost 6 bases. CDR3 protein: CASSPTSGRANEQFF. DNA of the CDR3: TGTGCCAGTAGTCCCACTAGCGGGAGGGCCAATGAGCAGTTCTTC.

This chain links TRBV7-3 with TRBJ2-7; 7 bases fit TRBD2. CDR1 is SGHTA and CDR2 is FQGTGA in the germline V gene. V dropped 4 bases and J dropped 3; count of bases not matched to a gene: 9. The CDR3 is 15 amino acids. In DNA, the CDR3 is TGTGCCAGCAGCTCCACGGGGGGTCAGGGCTACGAGCAGTACTTC. Residues: CASSSTGGQGYEQYF.

V is TRBV27 and J is TRBJ2-5; 10 positions match TRBD1. CDR3 size: 15 residues. Germline V gene lookup returns CDR1 MNHEY and CDR2 SMNVEV (reference sequence). V shed 5 bases and J 5 bases; nucleotides not matched to a gene: 8. CDR3 bases: TGTGCCAGCAGTCCCCTGACAGGGGGCGGTGAGACCCAGTACTTC. Translated: CASSPLTGGGETQYF.

This clone appeared once. The V call is TRBV7-9, the J call TRBJ1-1; no clear D. Per germline, CDR1 SEHNR and CDR2 FQNEAQ (reference sequence). The V gene lost 5 bases and the J gene lost 2 bases, with 12 bases spanning the gap. CDR3 size: 14 residues. The CDR3 loop reads CASSITQVNTEAFF. In nucleotides, the CDR3 is TGTGCCAGCAGCATAACCCAGGTTAACACTGAAGCTTTCTTT.

V is TRBV5-6 and J is TRBJ2-2; D uncertain. Trimming pared 0 bases from V and 0 bases from J, leaving 9 bases between. Germline V gives CDR1 SGHDT, CDR2 YYEEEE. The CDR3 spans 16 residues. The CDR3 nucleotides are TGTGCCAGCAGCTTGGACAACAGACCGAACACCGGGGAGCTGTTTTTT. It yields the protein CASSLDNRPNTGELFF.

This chain uses TRBV27 with TRBJ2-1, with 8 nucleotides matching TRBD1. V lost 8 bases to trimming and J lost 8 bases; unmatched junction nucleotides: 11. Germline V gene data show CDR1 as MNHEY and CDR2 as SMNVEV (reference sequence). The length of the CDR3 is 14 residues. In DNA form, the CDR3 reads TGTGCCAGCCGGGGACAGGAGACAATTCATGAGCAGTTCTTC. Translating it yields CASRGQETIHEQFF.

The gene calls are TRBV5-4 and TRBJ1-3; tentative D call: TRBD1 (6 bases). Germline V lookup: CDR1 SGHNT, CDR2 YYREEE (reference sequence). Trimming cost V 4 bases and J 4 bases, with 12 bases left between them. CDR3 length: 14 residues. Here the CDR3 reads CASSRQDPGNTIYF. CDR3 coding DNA: TGTGCCAGCAGCCGACAGGACCCCGGAAACACCATATATTTT.

V usage is TRBV4-1 and J usage is TRBJ2-1, with a possible D match to TRBD2 (6 bases). The CDR3 is 16 residues long. V was pared by 3 bases and J by 0 bases, with 12 bases between. Germline lookup yields CDR1 MGHRA and CDR2 YSYEKL. The CDR3 bases are TGCGCCAGCAGCCACACCGGGACTCTCTCCTACAATGAGCAGTTCTTC. As protein: CASSHTGTLSYNEQFF.

This chain uses TRBV10-3 with TRBJ2-1; possible D gene TRBD2, 5 bases. V was trimmed by 4 bases and J by 6 bases, leaving 13 bases between them. CDR3 length: 14 amino acids. In germline, CDR1 is ENHRY, CDR2 SYGVKD. The CDR3 DNA sequence: TGTGCCATCAGTGGAGACTATAGCTCCAATGAGCAGTTCTTC. It yields the protein CAISGDYSSNEQFF.

The chain links TRBV2 to TRBJ1-1; D is ambiguous. The CDR3 runs to 11 residues. Germline V gives CDR1 SNHLY, CDR2 FYNNEI. The V gene lost 6 bases and the J gene lost 7 bases, with 9 bases spanning the gap. The CDR3 nucleotides read TGTGCCAGCAGACCCCGGGATGAAGCTTTCTTT. Protein sequence: CASRPRDEAFF.

The chain is built from TRBV7-3 and TRBJ2-3; 9 bases fit TRBD2. Germline CDR1 is SGHTA and CDR2 is FQGTGA. Trimming cost V 2 bases and J 4 bases; bases outside gene matches: 10. CDR3 length equals 17 residues. DNA of the CDR3: TGTGCCAGCAGCTTATCCCATAGCGGGGGACCCTCAGATACGCAGTATTTT. This sequence encodes CASSLSHSGGPSDTQYF.

This clone was observed once. The CDR3 DNA reads TGTGCCAGCATCCCCAATACGGGGGGGCCTGGTACGCAGTATTTT. Translated, it gives CASIPNTGGPGTQYF. The chain couples TRBV2 to TRBJ2-3; 8 bases match TRBD2. This CDR3 is 15 amino acids long. V lost 7 bases to trimming and J lost 8 bases; unmatched junction nucleotides: 14. Germline CDR1 and CDR2: SNHLY and FYNNEI.

The J gene is TRBJ2-5, the V gene TRBV30; D perhaps matches TRBD1 (5 bases). CDR1 and CDR2 from the germline V gene are GTSNPN and SVGIG (reference sequence). The CDR3 is 13 amino acids. The V end lost 0 bases, the J end lost 4 bases, and 9 bases lay between the germline ends. The CDR3 DNA reads as TGTGCCTGGAGTGTACGCAGGGTAGAGACCCAGTACTTC. Translating gives CAWSVRRVETQYF.

This clone was seen only once. The chain carries TRBV5-6 and TRBJ2-5; no clear D gene. Trimming removed 1 base at V and 5 bases at J, with 9 bases between. CDR1 is SGHDT, CDR2 YYEEEE, per germline. This CDR3 spans 13 amino acids. The CDR3 loop reads CASSLWSGETQYF. Here the CDR3 DNA reads TGTGCCAGCAGCTTGTGGAGTGGGGAGACCCAGTACTTC.

The CDR3 is CASSARQGISHGYTF. CDR3 bases: TGTGCCAGCAGTGCGCGACAGGGGATATCTCATGGCTACACCTTC. The rearrangement links TRBV27 to TRBJ1-2; TRBD1 agrees at 8 bases. The J segment lost 6 bases and the V segment lost 5 bases, leaving 11 bases of the junction unmatched. Germline CDR1 reads MNHEY; CDR2 reads SMNVEV (reference sequence). CDR3 size: 15 residues.

The genes are TRBV7-6 and TRBJ2-7, with 8 bases that match TRBD1. The V and J ends lost 8 bases and 5 bases, in that order; junction bases with no gene match: 2. CDR3 length equals 11 residues. Germline V gives CDR1 SGHVS, CDR2 FNYEAQ. The DNA for the CDR3 is TGTGCCAGCTCGGACAGGGACGAGCAGTACTTC. Translation: CASSDRDEQYF.

This CDR3 reads CASSHRRDSTYEQYF. In DNA form, the CDR3 reads TGTGCCAGCAGCCATCGGAGGGACAGTACCTACGAGCAGTACTTC. This chain joins TRBV13 and TRBJ2-7; the D gene is possibly TRBD1 (7 bases). The ends were cut back, 5 bases at V and 2 bases at J, with 16 bases in the middle. The CDR3 loop spans 15 amino acids. Looked up from germline, CDR1 is PRHDT and CDR2 is FYEKMQ (reference sequence).

The chain combines TRBV28 with TRBJ2-7, with TRBD2 matching over 13 bases. The ends lost 4 bases at V and 1 base at J; junction bases unmatched: 4. The V gene's germline CDR1 is MDHEN and CDR2 SYDVKM. This CDR3 has 16 residues. The CDR3 protein is CASSWGLAGKSYEQYF. The CDR3, as DNA: TGTGCCAGCAGTTGGGGACTAGCGGGAAAGTCCTACGAGCAGTACTTC.

The chain employs TRBV5-6 and TRBJ2-7, with D possibly matching TRBD1 (5 bases). Trimming shortened V by 3 bases and J by 2 bases, and 15 bases separated the two germline ends. CDR1 and CDR2 (germline): SGHDT, YYEEEE. The CDR3 length is 15 residues. CDR3: CASSSIGVGAYEQYF. DNA for the CDR3: TGTGCCAGCAGCTCTATAGGGGTTGGGGCCTACGAGCAGTACTTC. Based on the CDR3 plus reference TRBV5-6 and TRBJ2-7, the full variable domain is DAGVTQSPTHLIKTRGQQVTLRCSPKSGHDTVSWYQQALGQGPQFIFQYYEEEERQRGNFPDRFSGHQFPNYSSELNVNALLLGDSALYLCASSSIGVGAYEQYFGPGTRLTVT.

This sequence joins TRBV29-1 and TRBJ2-7; 10 nucleotides line up with TRBD2. In germline, CDR1 is SQVTM, CDR2 ANQGSEA. Trimming removed 5 bases from V and 0 bases from J; junction bases left unmatched: 4. CDR3 length: 14 residues. The CDR3 coding sequence is TGCAGCGTTCACCTAGCGGGAGACTCCTACGAGCAGTACTTC. It specifies CSVHLAGDSYEQYF.

The chain is built from TRBV27 and TRBJ2-4; D gene uncertain. V was pared by 4 bases and J by 5 bases, with 6 bases between. The germline V gene has CDR1 MNHEY and CDR2 SMNVEV (reference sequence). The CDR3 contains 12 residues. The CDR3 loop is CASSSPENIQYF. CDR3 DNA sequence: TGTGCCAGCAGTTCGCCGGAAAACATTCAGTACTTC.

The chain combines TRBV18 with TRBJ1-1; 12 positions match TRBD1. V lost 4 bases, J lost 1 base, and 4 bases stayed unmatched. Germline values: CDR1 KGHSH, CDR2 LQKENI. The CDR3 spans 16 residues. The CDR3 loop reads CASSHSGQGANTEAFF. The CDR3 region has the DNA TGTGCCAGCTCACACTCGGGACAGGGGGCGAACACTGAAGCTTTCTTT.

The chain uses TRBV27 and TRBJ2-5; possibly TRBD1 for D (6 bases). This CDR3 contains 12 residues. Germline values: CDR1 MNHEY, CDR2 SMNVEV (reference sequence). Trimming took off 5 bases at V and 5 bases at J, with 9 bases between the two ends. The CDR3 DNA follows: TGTGCCAGCAGTATTACAGGGGAGACCCAGTACTTC. Translating it yields CASSITGETQYF.

This clone appeared a few times. The V and J genes are TRBV28 and TRBJ1-3; 7 bases match TRBD1. CDR3 length: 14 amino acids. Germline V lookup: CDR1 MDHEN, CDR2 SYDVKM. After removal of 8 bases from V and 0 bases from J, the junction contained 4 bases not matched to a gene. The CDR3 protein is CASAQGPSGNTIYF. Here the CDR3 DNA reads TGTGCCAGCGCACAGGGGCCCTCTGGAAACACCATATATTTT. Full variable domain (missing parts from reference TRBV28 and TRBJ1-3): DVKVTQSSRYLVKRTGEKVFLECVQDMDHENMFWYRQDPGLGLRLIYFSYDVKMKEKGDIPEGYSVSREKKERFSLILESASTNQTSMYLCASAQGPSGNTIYFGEGSWLTVV.

Notes on this clone: Compared with germline, one end of the junction differs, possibly owing to a read error. The DNA for the CDR3 is TGTGCCAGCAGGGAAGAAGGGGGGGCAGCCCTGTATTTT. It yields the protein CASREEGGAALYF. The chain has TRBV25-1 and TRBJ1-5, with a weak D call TRBD1 (6 bases). The CDR3 contains 13 residues. The germline V gene encodes CDR1 MGHDK and CDR2 SYGVNS.

Details on this clone: Germline is not matched at one junction end, which may reflect a read error. The same CDR3 also results from other DNA sequences found in this sample. J is TRBJ2-3 and V is TRBV5-1, with 10 bases fitting TRBD1. This CDR3 comprises 16 residues. In germline, CDR1 is SGHRS, CDR2 YFSETQ. The CDR3 DNA reads TGCGCCAGCAGCTTGGAGGACAGGGGGAGCACAGATACACAGTATTTT. Its protein is CASSLEDRGSTDTQYF.

The V and J genes are TRBV5-1 and TRBJ1-1; 10 nucleotides align to TRBD1. The V gene's germline CDR1 is SGHRS and CDR2 YFSETQ. The CDR3 contains 14 residues. The ends lost 4 bases at V and 6 bases at J; junction bases unmatched: 6. DNA for the CDR3: TGCGCCAGCAGCACCGACAGGGGGCTGGCTGAAGCTTTCTTT. It encodes CASSTDRGLAEAFF.